These 16 T cell receptor beta chains originate from one sample sequenced in a study of CD8+CD57+ T cells in acquired aplastic anemia. The TCR beta profiling, which covered VDJ combination and CDR3 sequence, was carried out using genomic DNA as the template. A single record per CDR3 protein comes from TCRdb applying MiXCR to the reads. The sample comprises approximately 470,000 distinct CDR3 sequences, around 30% of which are singletons, and 0.82% rests with the top ten. All patients picked for sequencing had shown, by flow cytometry, an expansion of CD8+CD57+ cells. Material: sorted CD4+, CD8+, or CD8+CD57+ T cells (not recorded which) from PBMCs. The receptor source for this set is a human donor with aplastic anemia.

V is TRBV7-8 and J is TRBJ2-2; D gene uncertain. Trimming left V 4 bases short and J 6 bases short, with 12 bases between. The germline gives CDR1 SGHVS, CDR2 FQNEAQ. CDR3 size: 14 residues. DNA of the CDR3: TGTGCCAGCAGCTCCCTATTCCCTTCCGGGGAGCTGTTTTTT. It is translated as CASSSLFPSGELFF.

This clonotype was counted once. This chain connects TRBV10-3 to TRBJ2-1; either TRBD1 or TRBD2 may fit D (5 bases each). Germline CDR1 reads ENHRY; CDR2 reads SYGVKD. V lost 0 bases, J lost 0 bases, and 9 bases lay in between. CDR3 length: 16 residues. The CDR3, as DNA: TGTGCCATCAGTGAGTCTGGGGGTAGCTCCTACAATGAGCAGTTCTTC. It translates to CAISESGGSSYNEQFF.

CDR3 coding DNA: TGTGCCATCAGTCACAGGGAGGAAGGGACTGAAGCTTTCTTT. Its translation: CAISHREEGTEAFF. This chain uses TRBV10-3 with TRBJ1-1; tentative D call: TRBD1 (6 bases). Germline lookup yields CDR1 ENHRY and CDR2 SYGVKD. The CDR3 extends over 14 amino acids. V dropped 5 bases and J dropped 5 bases, with 15 bases sitting between them.

Only one count was recorded for this clonotype. One end of the junction does not line up with germline, which may come from a read error. The rearrangement links TRBV24-1 to TRBJ2-2; 7 nucleotides agree with TRBD1. CDR1 and CDR2 from the germline V gene are KGHDR and SFDVKD. CDR3 length: 16 residues. CDR3 DNA: TGCGCCACCTCCGATCCCGGGACAGCGAACACCGGGGAGCTGTTTTTT. Amino acids: CATSDPGTANTGELFF.

The CDR3 nucleotides read TGTGCCAGCAGTTCCGCGTCTCACTACAATGAGCAGTTCTTC. It translates to CASSSASHYNEQFF. The chain links TRBV27 to TRBJ2-1, with D uncertain. Germline V gene sequence: CDR1 MNHEY, CDR2 SMNVEV (reference sequence). Trimming removed 4 bases from V and 3 bases from J, with 10 bases in between. CDR3 length: 14 amino acids.

Details on this clonotype: Possible read error: a much larger clone is one base away. V usage is TRBV7-6 and J usage is TRBJ1-3; 7 nucleotides match TRBD1. Germline loops: CDR1 SGHVS, CDR2 FNYEAQ. Germline trimming cut 5 bases from V and 4 bases from J; bases unmatched to any gene: 8. The CDR3 totals 15 residues. The CDR3 DNA reads TGTGCCAGCAGCCGGCGACAGGGATCAGGAAACACCATATATTTT. As protein: CASSRRQGSGNTIYF.

CDR3 in amino acids: CAISYVSGPSAGYTF. In DNA form, the CDR3 reads TGTGCCATCAGTTACGTTTCAGGTCCCTCCGCTGGCTACACCTTC. The rearrangement uses TRBV10-3 and TRBJ1-2; unclear D gene. The CDR3 length is 15 residues. Germline V gives CDR1 ENHRY, CDR2 SYGVKD. Between the trimmed V and J ends, which lost 5 bases and 7 bases, there was a span of 20 bases.

This clonotype was seen once. The J gene is TRBJ2-1, the V gene TRBV18; 9 bases fit TRBD2. The ends lost 3 bases at V and 6 bases at J; junction bases unmatched: 6. The CDR3 sequence is 15 residues long. In germline, CDR1 is KGHSH, CDR2 LQKENI. The CDR3 bases are TGTGCCAGCTCACCGGACAGGCGGGGGGGCAATGAGCAGTTCTTC. Translated: CASSPDRRGGNEQFF.

This clonotype appeared many times. The chain combines TRBV6-1 with TRBJ1-2, with a possible D match to TRBD1 (5 bases). The CDR3 runs to 14 residues. CDR1 and CDR2 (germline): MNHNS, SASEGT. The V end lost 1 base, the J end lost 4 bases, and 10 bases lay between the germline ends. CDR3 loop: CASSEGPGSYGYTF. CDR3 nucleotide sequence: TGTGCCAGCAGTGAAGGGCCAGGGTCCTATGGCTACACCTTC.

This sequence joins TRBV30 and TRBJ1-2, with 8 positions matching TRBD1. With V trimmed by 4 bases and J by 9 bases, 13 bases remained unmatched. Germline V lookup: CDR1 GTSNPN, CDR2 SVGIG (reference sequence). The CDR3 is made up of 14 amino acids. In DNA form, the CDR3 reads TGTGCCTGGAATTTCGCCGGACAGGGTGGTAGCTACACCTTC. This encodes CAWNFAGQGGSYTF.

This chain links TRBV2 with TRBJ2-7; 11 nucleotides align to TRBD2. V shed 6 bases, J shed 2 bases, and the junction held 12 bases outside the gene matches. Germline lookup yields CDR1 SNHLY and CDR2 FYNNEI. There are 17 residues in the CDR3. The CDR3 bases are TGTGCCAGCAGCGATTACAGACTAGCGGGACATACCTACGAGCAGTACTTC. This sequence encodes CASSDYRLAGHTYEQYF.

DNA for the CDR3: TGTGCCAGCAGACGAACAGGGTTAGCTAACTATGGCTACACCTTC. It codes for CASRRTGLANYGYTF. This chain uses TRBV27 with TRBJ1-2, with a possible D match to TRBD1 (6 bases). The V end lost 6 bases, the J end lost 0 bases, and 14 bases lay between the germline ends. Germline values: CDR1 MNHEY, CDR2 SMNVEV (reference sequence). The CDR3 loop spans 15 amino acids.

The J gene is TRBJ1-1, the V gene TRBV25-1; 7 positions agree with TRBD1. The CDR3 length is 15 residues. With 4 bases clipped from V and 5 bases from J, the junction kept 10 bases outside the gene matches. Germline V CDR1 and CDR2: MGHDK, SYGVNS. The CDR3 here is CASSVSTGYGTEAFF. CDR3 DNA sequence: TGTGCCAGCAGTGTTTCGACAGGGTACGGAACTGAAGCTTTCTTT.

V usage is TRBV11-1 and J usage is TRBJ1-5; 7 positions agree with TRBD1. This CDR3 spans 18 amino acids. V was clipped by 0 bases and J by 1 base; unmatched bases: 9. Germline assignment: CDR1 SGHAT and CDR2 FQDESV (reference sequence). The CDR3 region has the DNA TGTGCCAGCAGCTTAGCGTTCGGGACAGCTTCCAGCAATCAGCCCCAGCATTTT. Residues: CASSLAFGTASSNQPQHF.

This clonotype was seen only a few times. The V and J genes are TRBV12-3 or TRBV12-4 and TRBJ1-3; the D gene is possibly TRBD1 (6 bases). The CDR3 sequence is 15 residues long. Trimming stripped 7 bases from V and 4 bases from J, with 17 bases between. The DNA for the CDR3 is TGTGCCAGCACCACAGGAGGGGGTTCCGGAAACACCATATATTTT. Its protein product is CASTTGGGSGNTIYF.

CDR3 loop: CSAFPFKGSQETQYF. In DNA, the CDR3 is TGCAGTGCCTTTCCGTTTAAAGGGAGCCAAGAGACCCAGTACTTC. This chain uses TRBV20-1 with TRBJ2-5; TRBD2 is a possible D gene (5 bases). This CDR3 is built from 15 residues. The germline CDR1 and CDR2 sequences are DFQATT and SNEGSKA (reference sequence). V was clipped by 6 bases and J by 1 base, with 18 bases between them.